This T cell receptor (beta chain) came from a study of PD-L1 blockade in urothelial cancer (dated by TCRdb to about 2017). Study-level background: All patients started therapy at some point between 2014 and 2016 and received atezolizumab 1,200 mg intravenously every 3 weeks. About 90% of the roughly 30 patients were males with bladder-origin urothelial cancer, and 18 of 29 reported a prior smoking history. Patients had an ECOG performance status of 0 or 1 and had received between 0 and 3 prior chemotherapy regimens. Blood samples were analyzed at two time points: 3 weeks after treatment start (second dose) and 6 weeks after treatment start. Blood samples gave a median of approximately 150,000 T cells and under 85,000 unique TCRs, with a median clonality of roughly 0.081. An exploratory multi-omic analysis was conducted of the somatic, immune and clinical correlates of response to PD-L1 blockade with atezolizumab in urothelial cancer. Pretreatment tumor samples, along with matched peripheral blood serially collected before and after atezolizumab treatment, were subjected to TCR sequencing. Durable clinical benefit meant progression-free survival longer than 6 months, and TCR features were also tested against progression-free and overall survival. In the same patients, pretreatment tumors underwent whole exome sequencing and RNA sequencing in addition to TCR sequencing. Roughly 10 patients achieved durable clinical benefit and 20 did not. Pretreatment blood TCR-seq was available for nearly 30 patients, at least one posttreatment blood collection was obtained for some 25 patients, and tumor TCR-seq was available for some 25 patients. Beyond this particular receptor, the publication reports: Because the sample size was small (n = 29) and many of the analyses were exploratory, the results are meant to be hypothesis-generating. A pretreatment peripheral blood TCR clonality below the median was linked to improved progression-free and overall survival. Among patients with durable benefit, tumor-associated TCR clones showed greater expansion in peripheral blood 3 weeks after treatment started (n = 22, p = 0.022).

Each PCR received spiked-in synthetic TCR analog templates so that absolute template abundance could be estimated from read counts. The immunoSEQ assay was used to amplify TCRbeta CDR3 regions from genomic DNA with bias-controlled V and J gene primers. Sequencing of rearranged TCRbeta segments was done at approximately 20X coverage. Under the source paper's analysis protocol: Sequencing errors were corrected by clustering and CDR3s were annotated against IMGT to assign V, D and J genes. Downstream analyses used only productive TCRbeta rearrangements, leaving out any out-of-frame or stop-codon sequences. Clonality was calculated as one minus the Shannon entropy normalized by the log of the number of unique productive sequences. Fisher's exact test with Benjamini-Hochberg correction, using a cutoff of adjusted p below 0.01, was how clones that differed between time points or between blood and tumor were identified. The immuneACCESS repertoire file appears here via TCRdb, limited to in-frame rearrangements. These files lack a portion of the clones; in checked studies, under half of the deficit traces to unresolved V genes, and the cause of the others is not known. The V and J calls and clone size are taken from that table; D and trimming were inferred from the DNA. The sample records around 100,000 clones, approximately 85% of which are singletons. Jointly, the top ten make up about 2.4% of the sample.

Regarding this clone: Its antigen is still unknown. There are no base qualities to consult, and no much larger clone falls within one base.

The germline V gene provides CDR1 MNHNS and CDR2 SASEGT. The V and J ends are trimmed by 1 base and 9 bases, leaving 8 bases between them. Measured from the cysteine to the phenylalanine, the CDR3 is 12 residues long. Of the read, only the CDR3 DNA is kept; its 36 bases are in frame from base 1. A total of around 30 patients with locally advanced or metastatic urothelial carcinoma, treated at Memorial Sloan Kettering on a trial protocol, made up the cohort. Peripheral blood mononuclear cells were collected pretreatment and during treatment, at between 1 and 8 total time points per patient. The Qiagen DNeasy Blood extraction kit was used to purify genomic DNA from total PBMCs and tumor samples. Collected pretreatment and during treatment, PBMCs were isolated and stored as previously described.

The sequencing used PBMCs, collected around atezolizumab (anti-PD-L1) treatment. Rearrangement joined TRBV6-1 to TRBJ2-3; no D gene can be assigned with confidence. This TCR was sampled from a man aged 50 or older with urothelial cancer. The nucleotide sequence is given as TGTGCCAGCAGTGAAGAAATAGTCACGCAGTATTTT. Protein translation: CASSEEIVTQYF.